The 17 T cell receptor beta chains below all came from one sample that was sequenced in a study of Graves' ophthalmopathy and Graves' hyperthyroidism. Amplification from RNA transcripts yielded the TCR beta CDR3 regions. Investigators did first-round RT-PCR with HTBI primers, then second-round multiplex PCR. One entry per CDR3 protein results from TCRdb running MiXCR on the multiplex PCR reads. The sample comprises more than 1,000,000 distinct CDR3 sequences, less than 45% of which are singletons, and roughly 11% rests with the top ten. The sequenced sample consisted of peripheral blood or thyroid tissue (not recorded which). The receptors here all came from an adult man with Graves' hyperthyroidism.

The chain uses TRBV7-2 and TRBJ2-7; TRBD1 aligns across 8 bases. Germline V gene data show CDR1 as SGHTA and CDR2 as FQGNSA. The CDR3 is 16 residues long. The junction had 13 bases not matched to a gene; V was cut back by 8 bases and J by 1 base. The chain's CDR3 is CASALGTGRLSYEQYF. The DNA of the CDR3 is TGTGCCAGCGCCTTGGGGACAGGAAGACTGTCCTACGAGCAGTACTTC.

This clonotype has ten or more counts. The chain employs TRBV7-7 and TRBJ2-5; 13 bases are a match to TRBD2. Losses at the gene ends were 5 bases for V and 5 bases for J; bases not matched to a gene: 5. The CDR3 extends over 15 amino acids. The germline V gene encodes CDR1 SSHAT and CDR2 FNYEAQ (reference sequence). CDR3 residues: CASSERTSGSETQYF. The CDR3 bases are TGTGCCAGCAGCGAGCGGACTAGCGGGAGCGAGACCCAGTACTTC.

The genes are TRBV29-1 and TRBJ1-2, with a weak D call TRBD1 (6 bases). The CDR3 is made up of 13 amino acids. Trimming took off 6 bases at V and 2 bases at J, with 13 bases between the two ends. Looked up from germline, CDR1 is SQVTM and CDR2 is ANQGSEA. CDR3 coding DNA: TGCAGCGTGGGTGAAGGGGGGAACTATGGCTACACCTTC. It yields the protein CSVGEGGNYGYTF. The full variable domain, its missing parts supplied by reference TRBV29-1 and TRBJ1-2, is SAVISQKPSRDICQRGTSLTIQCQVDSQVTMMFWYRQQPGQSLTLIATANQGSEATYESGFVIDKFPISRPNLTFSTLTVSNMSPEDSSIYLCSVGEGGNYGYTFGSGTRLTVV.

The CDR3 spells CASSAGLAPAEQYF. The CDR3 DNA reads TGCGCCAGCAGTGCCGGACTAGCCCCCGCCGAGCAGTACTTC. This rearrangement joins TRBV10-2 to TRBJ2-7; 8 nucleotides line up with TRBD2. Germline V gene lookup returns CDR1 WSHSY and CDR2 SAAADI. CDR3 length: 14 amino acids. With 4 bases clipped from V and 6 bases from J, the junction kept 8 bases outside the gene matches.

This sequence joins TRBV7-8 and TRBJ2-5; D may be TRBD1 (6 bases). The CDR3 runs 15 residues. Germline V gene data show CDR1 as SGHVS and CDR2 as FQNEAQ. V dropped 4 bases and J dropped 3 bases, with 15 bases sitting between them. The DNA of the CDR3 is TGTGCCAGCAGCTCCCTAGGGACATGGAAAGAGACCCAGTACTTC. Residues: CASSSLGTWKETQYF.

This clonotype was seen only once. This chain uses TRBV12-3 or TRBV12-4 with TRBJ2-2; 7 bases map to TRBD2. V lost 6 bases and J lost 1; bases outside the gene matches: 14. This CDR3 spans 18 amino acids. Here the CDR3 DNA reads TGTGCCAGCAGGGGGGGAGGGAGCGTAGGAAGGAACACCGGGGAGCTGTTTTTT. As protein: CASRGGGSVGRNTGELFF.

In the case of this clonotype: This sequence may be a read error, since a much larger clone differs from it by one base. This chain links TRBV10-3 with TRBJ2-5; weak D call: TRBD1 (5 bases). The DNA end lines up better with TRBJ2-7; the J call may be wrong. CDR1 and CDR2 from the germline V gene are ENHRY and SYGVKD. CDR3 length: 16 residues. The CDR3 here is CAISARLTDPSYEQYF. In DNA form, the CDR3 reads TGTGCCATCAGTGCTAGGCTGACAGATCCCTCCTACGAGCAGTACTTC.

Many counts were recorded for this clonotype. The CDR3 protein is CASSQTTAGSYEQYF. CDR3 DNA: TGTGCCAGCAGCCAGACGACAGCCGGATCCTACGAGCAGTACTTC. The genes are TRBV7-2 and TRBJ2-7, with D perhaps TRBD1 (5 bases). This CDR3 comprises 15 residues. CDR1 and CDR2 from the germline V gene are SGHTA and FQGNSA. The V end lost 5 bases, the J end lost 1 base, and 15 bases lay between the germline ends.

This clonotype was observed many times. The chain carries TRBV20-1 and TRBJ2-7, with D possibly TRBD1 on 6 matching bases. The V and J ends lost 2 bases and 1 base respectively, with 9 bases between them. Germline V gives CDR1 DFQATT, CDR2 SNEGSKA (reference sequence). This CDR3 comprises 13 residues. The CDR3, as DNA: TGCAGTGCTAGACTGGACAGTTCCTACGAGCAGTACTTC. Its protein is CSARLDSSYEQYF.

This clonotype has a count of ten or more. The chain uses TRBV9 and TRBJ1-3, with TRBD1 as a possible D gene (6 bases). Trimming shortened V by 2 bases and J by 4 bases, and 10 bases separated the two germline ends. Germline-derived CDR1 and CDR2 are SGDLS and YYNGEE. The CDR3 has 14 amino acids. CDR3 region: CASSVTGIGNTIYF. The CDR3 nucleotides read TGTGCCAGCAGCGTTACAGGGATCGGAAACACCATATATTTT.

The chain is built from TRBV7-9 and TRBJ1-5, with 7 bases aligning to TRBD1. Germline-derived CDR1 and CDR2 are SEHNR and FQNEAQ (reference sequence). The junction had 6 bases not matched to a gene; V was cut back by 5 bases and J by 11 bases. The CDR3 contains 12 residues. The CDR3 DNA reads as TGTGCCAGCAGCCTCGGGACAGCAGCCCAGCATTTT. Encoded protein: CASSLGTAAQHF.

Notes on this clonotype: A much larger clone sits a single nucleotide away, making a read error possible. Without the conserved terminal phenylalanine or tryptophan, this CDR3 likely stems from a read error. This chain connects TRBV12-3 or TRBV12-4 to TRBJ2-7, with 13 bases that match TRBD2. CDR3 length: 15 amino acids. The junction had 1 base not matched to a gene; V was cut back by 1 base and J by 4 bases. CDR3 bases: TGTGCCAGCAGTTTAGGGGGACTAGCGGGGTACGAGCAGTACCTC. Translation: CASSLGGLAGYEQYL.

This clonotype was seen repeatedly, ten times or more. The chain employs TRBV12-3 or TRBV12-4 and TRBJ2-5, with 9 bases fitting TRBD1. The CDR3 is 15 amino acids. Losses at the gene ends were 4 bases for V and 4 bases for J; bases not matched to a gene: 7. As DNA, the CDR3 is TGTGCCAGCAGTTACGCCCAGGGACAGGGAGAGACCCAGTACTTC. This encodes CASSYAQGQGETQYF.

This clonotype was observed many times. The V gene is TRBV7-2, the J gene TRBJ1-1; a possible D gene is TRBD1 (6 bases). Trimming shortened V by 5 bases and J by 6 bases, and 19 bases separated the two germline ends. Germline CDR1 SGHTA, CDR2 FQGNSA. The CDR3 sequence is 15 residues long. The CDR3 bases are TGTGCCAGCAGCCCAGCATCAGGGGTTAGGGCTGAAGCTTTCTTT. Protein: CASSPASGVRAEAFF. The complete variable domain, with remaining parts taken from reference TRBV7-2 and TRBJ1-1, reads GAGVSQSPSNKVTEKGKDVELRCDPISGHTALYWYRQSLGQGLEFLIYFQGNSAPDKSGLPSDRFSAERTGGSVSTLTIQRTQQEDSAVYLCASSPASGVRAEAFFGQGTRLTVV.

This clonotype was counted a single time. The J gene is TRBJ1-1, the V gene TRBV5-4, with TRBD1 identical over 10 bases. The CDR3 spans 16 residues. Germline V lookup: CDR1 SGHNT, CDR2 YYREEE (reference sequence). V was clipped by 4 bases and J by 3 bases; unmatched bases: 9. CDR3 region: CASSDMRGTGDTEAFF. The CDR3 DNA reads as TGTGCCAGCAGCGACATGCGAGGGACAGGGGACACTGAAGCTTTCTTT.

The V and J genes are TRBV10-3 and TRBJ2-7; no definite D call. With 1 base removed from V and 7 bases from J, the gap between germline ends came to 8 bases. The CDR3 extends over 12 amino acids. Germline CDR1 and CDR2: ENHRY and SYGVKD. The CDR3 DNA follows: TGTGCCATCAGTGAGTGGGCTGGTGAGCAGTACTTC. Translation gives CAISEWAGEQYF.

The chain employs TRBV24-1 and TRBJ2-3, with D unresolved. The V end lost 4 bases, the J end lost 0 bases, and 7 bases lay between the germline ends. In germline, CDR1 is KGHDR, CDR2 SFDVKD. The CDR3 sequence is 14 residues long. The CDR3 DNA is TGTGCCACCAGTGAGACCAAAAGCACAGATACGCAGTATTTT. Amino acids: CATSETKSTDTQYF.